A selection of T cell receptor beta chains follows, all from one sample in a study of T cell repertoires in cytomegalovirus infection. No antigen has been identified for these receptors. TCRdb independently ran MiXCR on the reads; one entry per CDR3 protein. This table has nearly 70,000 distinct CDR3 sequences, more than 20% appearing once. What was sequenced was PBMCs, sequenced either directly or after in vitro stimulation (not recorded which). The receptors were gathered from a human donor in good health (CMV status not recorded). Some clones in this sample may be carry-over from other donors' samples. Both conserved end residues are part of each CDR3. D genes are given only for firm matches. Clone sizes are given selectively: once, few, many, or a class where the clone is expanded.

V: TRBV7-2; size: many; J: TRBJ1-5; D: .; CDR3: CASSLWGRTSNQPQHF; DNA: TGTGCCAGCAGCTTATGGGGCAGGACTTCCAATCAGCCCCAGCATTTT
V: TRBV7-3; size: .; J: TRBJ2-1; D: .; CDR3: CASSRTTYNEQFF; DNA: TGTGCCAGCAGCCGGACTACCTACAATGAGCAGTTCTTC
V: TRBV27; size: .; J: TRBJ1-5; D: .; CDR3: CASRTEGNQPQHF; DNA: TGTGCCAGCAGAACAGAGGGCAATCAGCCCCAGCATTTT
V: TRBV20-1; size: once; J: TRBJ2-3; D: .; CDR3: CSATSEADTQYF; DNA: TGCAGTGCTACGTCCGAGGCAGATACGCAGTATTTT
V: TRBV2; size: .; J: TRBJ1-1; D: .; CDR3: CASSEFSGVVTEAFF; DNA: TGTGCCAGCAGTGAATTCTCCGGGGTTGTCACTGAAGCTTTCTTT
V: TRBV12-3/TRBV12-4; size: .; J: TRBJ2-1; D: TRBD2; CDR3: CASTLLGRGGNEQFF; DNA: TGTGCCAGCACCCTTCTCGGGAGGGGCGGCAATGAGCAGTTCTTC
V: TRBV7-2; size: .; J: TRBJ2-1; D: TRBD2; CDR3: CASSSSGTSSYNEQFF; DNA: TGTGCCAGCAGCTCCTCCGGGACTAGCTCCTACAATGAGCAGTTCTTC
V: TRBV20-1; size: .; J: TRBJ2-7; D: TRBD1; CDR3: CSAIHGTGDEQYF; DNA: TGCAGTGCCATCCACGGGACAGGGGACGAGCAGTACTTC
V: TRBV9; size: few; J: TRBJ2-3; D: TRBD2; CDR3: CASSVTSGRAPPDTQYF; DNA: TGTGCCAGCAGCGTCACTAGCGGGAGGGCCCCTCCAGATACGCAGTATTTT
V: TRBV7-9; size: many; J: TRBJ2-7; D: .; CDR3: CASSLQTISYEQYF; DNA: TGTGCCAGCAGCCTACAGACAATATCCTACGAGCAGTACTTC
V: TRBV15; size: .; J: TRBJ1-1; D: .; CDR3: CATSRESNTEAFF; DNA: TGTGCCACCAGCAGAGAATCGAACACTGAAGCTTTCTTT
V: TRBV2; size: few; J: TRBJ2-5; D: .; CDR3: CASSDSPRTQYF; DNA: TGTGCCAGCAGTGACTCCCCCAGGACCCAGTACTTC
V: TRBV5-4; size: .; J: TRBJ2-3; D: .; CDR3: CASSLYQMDTQYF; DNA: TGTGCCAGCAGCTTGTACCAGATGGATACGCAGTATTTT
V: TRBV7-2; size: .; J: TRBJ1-5; D: .; CDR3: CASSLWGGSNQPQHF; DNA: TGTGCCAGCAGCTTATGGGGGGGAAGCAATCAGCCCCAGCATTTT
V: TRBV7-2; size: .; J: TRBJ1-5; D: TRBD1; CDR3: CASSVFTGANQPQHF; DNA: TGTGCCAGCAGCGTATTCACAGGGGCCAATCAGCCCCAGCATTTT
V: TRBV11-2; size: few; J: TRBJ2-7; D: TRBD2; CDR3: CASSSIAKGPGPSGAYEQYF; DNA: TGTGCCAGCAGCTCCATTGCAAAGGGACCTGGGCCTAGCGGGGCCTACGAGCAGTACTTC
V: TRBV10-3; size: .; J: TRBJ2-1; D: TRBD2; CDR3: CATRGTSGVRGDNEQFF; DNA: TGTGCCACTCGGGGGACTAGCGGGGTTCGGGGAGACAATGAGCAGTTCTTC
V: TRBV7-2; size: many; J: TRBJ2-7; D: TRBD2; CDR3: CASSTLAGTWEQYF; DNA: TGTGCCAGCAGCACCCTAGCGGGTACATGGGAGCAGTACTTC
V: TRBV14; size: .; J: TRBJ2-3; D: .; CDR3: CASSHPPDLSLTDTQYF; DNA: TGTGCCAGCAGCCATCCCCCGGATCTCTCCCTCACAGATACGCAGTATTTT
V: TRBV30; size: few; J: TRBJ2-2; D: .; CDR3: CAWMRTVLAGELFF; DNA: TGTGCCTGGATGAGGACGGTCCTCGCCGGGGAGCTGTTTTTT
V: TRBV6-2/TRBV6-3; size: .; J: TRBJ1-1; D: TRBD1; CDR3: CASSRTGGTEAFF; DNA: TGTGCCAGCAGTCGGACAGGGGGCACTGAAGCTTTCTTT
V: TRBV10-2; size: few; J: TRBJ2-1; D: .; CDR3: CASKVQGGLKQFF; DNA: TGCGCCAGCAAGGTCCAGGGGGGGCTGAAGCAGTTCTTC
V: TRBV28; size: .; J: TRBJ2-7; D: .; CDR3: CASGRSDQKNPYEQYF; DNA: TGTGCCAGCGGAAGATCGGACCAGAAAAATCCCTACGAGCAGTACTTC
V: TRBV11-2; size: .; J: TRBJ2-5; D: .; CDR3: CASSLGAGSPQETQYF; DNA: TGTGCCAGCAGCTTAGGGGCGGGGAGTCCCCAAGAGACCCAGTACTTC
V: TRBV7-8; size: many; J: TRBJ2-3; D: TRBD2; CDR3: CASRRLAEFTDTQYF; DNA: TGTGCCAGCAGAAGACTAGCGGAGTTCACAGATACGCAGTATTTT
V: TRBV7-2; size: many; J: TRBJ2-1; D: .; CDR3: CASSRGGTDNEQFF; DNA: TGTGCCAGCAGCCGCGGCGGGACAGACAATGAGCAGTTCTTC
V: TRBV18; size: few; J: TRBJ2-1; D: .; CDR3: CASSPLRGETSEQFF; DNA: TGTGCCAGCTCACCACTGAGAGGGGAAACGTCTGAGCAGTTCTTC
V: TRBV7-2; size: few; J: TRBJ1-4; D: .; CDR3: CASSQTMRNEKLFF; DNA: TGTGCCAGCAGCCAGACCATGAGAAATGAAAAACTGTTTTTT
V: TRBV7-6; size: many; J: TRBJ2-3; D: TRBD2; CDR3: CASSPTTSGTDTQYF; DNA: TGTGCCAGCAGCCCCACGACTAGCGGCACAGATACGCAGTATTTT
V: TRBV12-3/TRBV12-4; size: many; J: TRBJ2-3; D: TRBD2; CDR3: CASSGLAESLDTQYF; DNA: TGTGCCAGCAGTGGACTAGCGGAAAGTCTTGATACGCAGTATTTT
V: TRBV11-3; size: few; J: TRBJ2-1; D: TRBD1; CDR3: CASSLPRTGGNEQFF; DNA: TGTGCCAGCAGCTTACCGCGGACAGGGGGAAATGAGCAGTTCTTC
V: TRBV12-5; size: few; J: TRBJ1-5; D: .; CDR3: CASADVSGVGQPQHF; DNA: TGTGCTAGTGCCGACGTGAGTGGAGTCGGGCAGCCCCAGCATTTT
V: TRBV12-3/TRBV12-4; size: .; J: TRBJ2-6; D: TRBD1; CDR3: CASSLANLGTVNSGANVLTF; DNA: TGTGCCAGCAGTTTAGCTAACCTCGGGACAGTAAATTCTGGGGCCAACGTCCTGACTTTC
V: TRBV15; size: once; J: TRBJ2-2; D: .; CDR3: CATSRETLYTGELFF; DNA: TGTGCCACCAGCAGAGAAACCCTTTACACCGGGGAGCTGTTTTTT
V: TRBV7-2; size: many; J: TRBJ2-5; D: .; CDR3: CASSLGNRVRSETQYF; DNA: TGTGCCAGCAGCTTAGGGAATCGTGTGAGAAGTGAGACCCAGTACTTC
V: TRBV18; size: few; J: TRBJ2-1; D: TRBD2; CDR3: CASSPLRLASGTYNEQFF; DNA: TGTGCCAGCTCACCCCTACGATTAGCTAGCGGGACCTACAATGAGCAGTTCTTC
V: TRBV6-2/TRBV6-3; size: few; J: TRBJ2-3; D: .; CDR3: CASSYGISTDTQYF; DNA: TGTGCCAGCAGTTACGGGATAAGCACAGATACGCAGTATTTT
V: TRBV5-6; size: .; J: TRBJ1-1; D: .; CDR3: CASSLLARDTEAFF; DNA: TGTGCCAGCAGCTTGTTAGCGAGGGACACTGAAGCTTTCTTT
V: TRBV5-4; size: few; J: TRBJ1-4; D: TRBD1; CDR3: CASSENRGLNEKLFF; DNA: TGTGCCAGCAGCGAAAACAGGGGCTTAAATGAAAAACTGTTTTTT
V: TRBV3-1; size: few; J: TRBJ1-5; D: .; CDR3: CASSQGSYGNQPQHF; DNA: TGTGCCAGCAGCCAAGGGTCGTACGGGAATCAGCCCCAGCATTTT
V: TRBV24-1; size: .; J: TRBJ2-1; D: TRBD2; CDR3: CATSALTSGMSNEQFF; DNA: TGTGCCACCAGTGCCCTGACTAGCGGGATGTCGAATGAGCAGTTCTTC
V: TRBV27; size: few; J: TRBJ1-2; D: .; CDR3: CASSPLGTDYGYTF; DNA: TGTGCCAGCAGTCCCCTGGGCACGGACTATGGCTACACCTTC
V: TRBV7-2; size: many; J: TRBJ1-1; D: .; CDR3: CASSFSGPTEAFF; DNA: TGTGCCAGCAGCTTCTCAGGGCCCACTGAAGCTTTCTTT
V: TRBV7-2; size: many; J: TRBJ2-1; D: .; CDR3: CASSLAQVLRSSYNEQFF; DNA: TGTGCCAGCAGCTTAGCGCAGGTCCTCAGGAGCTCCTACAATGAGCAGTTCTTC
V: TRBV11-2; size: .; J: TRBJ2-7; D: .; CDR3: CASSLLWGSIYEQYF; DNA: TGTGCCAGCAGCTTACTTTGGGGCTCCATCTACGAGCAGTACTTC
V: TRBV27; size: few; J: TRBJ1-6; D: .; CDR3: CASGGGGNSPLHF; DNA: TGTGCCAGCGGAGGTGGGGGCAATTCACCCCTCCACTTT